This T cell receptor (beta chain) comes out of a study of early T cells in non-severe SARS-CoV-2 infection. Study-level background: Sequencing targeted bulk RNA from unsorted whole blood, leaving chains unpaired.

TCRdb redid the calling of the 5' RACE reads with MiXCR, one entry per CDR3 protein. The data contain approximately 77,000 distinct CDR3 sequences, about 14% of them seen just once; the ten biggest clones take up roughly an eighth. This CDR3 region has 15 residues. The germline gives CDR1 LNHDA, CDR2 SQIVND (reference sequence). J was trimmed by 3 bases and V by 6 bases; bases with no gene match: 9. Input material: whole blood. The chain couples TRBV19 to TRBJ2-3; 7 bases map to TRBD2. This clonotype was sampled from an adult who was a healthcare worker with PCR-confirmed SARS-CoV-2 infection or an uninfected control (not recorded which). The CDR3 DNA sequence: TGTGCCAGTAGCAACCTAGCGGAGGGAACAGATACGCAGTATTTT. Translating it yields CASSNLAEGTDTQYF.